The 15 T cell receptor beta chains reported below all come from one sample, sequenced in a study of beta chain features in type 1 diabetes. Regarding the study as a whole: TCRB CDR3 length was moderately but significantly reduced in all four CD4+ subsets of Type 1 diabetes patients.

Antigens of these TCRs are unknown. Every bit of the isolated RNA underwent reverse transcription, so sequencing read expressed TCRB transcripts. Profiling relied on immunoSEQ multiplex PCR, and the TCRdb table lists in-frame clones only, not all of them. The repertoire holds about 240,000 clones, with 11% to 15% as singletons. Sequencing was done on a sample of naive CD4+ T cells from blood. The receptors were gathered from a man aged 25-45 years with type 1 diabetes.

The table lists this clone with a few counts. The genes are TRBV7-2 and TRBJ1-1; no firm D call. The V end was cut by 5 bases, the J end by 8 bases, with 15 bases between. The CDR3 sequence is 13 residues long. Per germline, CDR1 SGHTA and CDR2 FQGNSA. The CDR3 DNA follows: TGTGCCAGCAGCCCCTACGGGGATGGGGAAGCTTTCTTT. Translated, it gives CASSPYGDGEAFF. Full variable domain (remainder filled in from reference TRBV7-2 and TRBJ1-1): GAGVSQSPSNKVTEKGKDVELRCDPISGHTALYWYRQSLGQGLEFLIYFQGNSAPDKSGLPSDRFSAERTGGSVSTLTIQRTQQEDSAVYLCASSPYGDGEAFFGQGTRLTVV.

The rearrangement uses TRBV19 and TRBJ1-1, with D hard to call. The length of the CDR3 is 13 residues. Trimming stripped 4 bases from V and 6 bases from J, with 12 bases between. Germline lookup yields CDR1 LNHDA and CDR2 SQIVND (reference sequence). The CDR3 here is CASSNPPLAEAFF. Written as DNA, the CDR3 is TGTGCCAGTAGTAACCCCCCCCTAGCTGAAGCTTTCTTT.

This clone turned up a few times. The chain couples TRBV6-1 to TRBJ2-7; 13 bases map to TRBD2. The CDR3 runs to 15 residues. The junction had 5 bases not matched to a gene; V was cut back by 4 bases and J by 5 bases. CDR1 and CDR2 (germline): MNHNS, SASEGT. The CDR3 is CASSAGLAGLDEQYF. Here the CDR3 DNA reads TGTGCCAGCAGTGCGGGACTAGCGGGACTCGACGAGCAGTACTTC.

The rearrangement uses TRBV20-1 and TRBJ1-1, with D unresolved. Per the germline V gene, CDR1 is DFQATT and CDR2 is SNEGSKA (reference sequence). Trimming stripped 3 bases from V and 8 bases from J, with 10 bases between. This CDR3 is built from 11 residues. CDR3 in amino acids: CSARSRMEAFF. CDR3 coding DNA: TGCAGTGCTAGGAGCAGGATGGAAGCTTTCTTT.

This clone was counted a single time. The V gene is TRBV30, the J gene TRBJ2-5, with 7 bases that match TRBD1. With V trimmed by 8 bases and J by 5 bases, 5 bases remained unmatched. The CDR3 has 11 residues. Germline CDR1 is GTSNPN and CDR2 is SVGIG (reference sequence). This CDR3 is CAAGQAETQYF. In nucleotides, the CDR3 is TGTGCCGCCGGACAGGCGGAGACCCAGTACTTC.

This clone occurred a few times. This sequence joins TRBV27 and TRBJ1-2; D gene ambiguous. Germline lookup yields CDR1 MNHEY and CDR2 SMNVEV (reference sequence). The CDR3 loop spans 15 amino acids. Between the trimmed V and J ends, which lost 7 bases and 1 base, there was a span of 16 bases. This CDR3 reads CASKLVSGLNYGYTF. The CDR3 nucleotides are TGTGCCAGCAAGTTGGTGTCAGGCCTTAACTATGGCTACACCTTC.

The chain recombines TRBV2 with TRBJ2-7; TRBD1 matches at 8 bases. CDR1 and CDR2 (germline): SNHLY, FYNNEI. The CDR3 totals 13 residues. With V trimmed by 10 bases and J by 2 bases, 7 bases remained unmatched. This chain's CDR3 is CATGEQGAYEQYF. The DNA for the CDR3 is TGTGCCACAGGAGAACAGGGGGCCTACGAGCAGTACTTC.

The table lists this clone with a few counts. This chain uses TRBV30 with TRBJ2-5; D perhaps matches TRBD1 (6 bases). Germline CDR1 reads GTSNPN; CDR2 reads SVGIG (reference sequence). The ends were cut back, 3 bases at V and 5 bases at J, with 13 bases in the middle. The CDR3 contains 13 residues. The CDR3 here is CAWSHRVGETQYF. The CDR3 bases are TGTGCCTGGAGCCACAGGGTTGGCGAGACCCAGTACTTC.

This clone has only a few counts. The CDR3 is CASSPDRESSGANVLTF. CDR3 nucleotides: TGTGCCAGTAGCCCGGACAGGGAGAGCTCTGGGGCCAACGTCCTGACTTTC. This chain joins TRBV19 and TRBJ2-6; 8 bases match TRBD1. V dropped 6 bases and J dropped 0; count of bases not matched to a gene: 7. CDR1 LNHDA and CDR2 SQIVND come from the germline V gene (reference sequence). The CDR3 is made up of 17 amino acids. Based on the CDR3 plus reference TRBV19 and TRBJ2-6, the full variable domain is DGGITQSPKYLFRKEGQNVTLSCEQNLNHDAMYWYRQDPGQGLRLIYYSQIVNDFQKGDIAEGYSVSREKKESFPLTVTSAQKNPTAFYLCASSPDRESSGANVLTFGAGSRLTVL.

V is TRBV6-5 and J is TRBJ1-2, with D unclear. The V and J ends lost 6 bases and 2 bases respectively, with 10 bases between them. CDR3 length: 13 residues. The germline V gene encodes CDR1 MNHEY and CDR2 SVGAGI. CDR3 sequence reads: CASRSTRNYGYTF. CDR3 nucleotide sequence: TGTGCCAGCAGGTCGACACGAAACTATGGCTACACCTTC.

There are a few counts of this clone. This chain links TRBV29-1 with TRBJ1-1, with TRBD1 matching over 7 bases. The CDR3 runs 14 residues. Germline CDR1 is SQVTM and CDR2 is ANQGSEA. The trim removed 2 bases at V and 4 bases at J, leaving 7 bases unmatched. The CDR3 nucleotides read TGCAGCGTTGAATCATCCCACAGGGGCACTGAAGCTTTCTTT. Protein product: CSVESSHRGTEAFF.

This clone has a handful of counts. The chain is built from TRBV5-4 and TRBJ1-1; D may be TRBD1 (5 bases). V gave up 2 bases and J gave up 5 bases, with 13 bases separating them. In germline, CDR1 is SGHNT, CDR2 YYREEE (reference sequence). There are 14 residues in the CDR3. This CDR3 reads CASSFPRAKTEAFF. CDR3 DNA sequence: TGTGCCAGCAGCTTCCCCAGGGCAAAAACTGAAGCTTTCTTT.

As DNA, the CDR3 is TGCAGCGTTGAGGGACTAGCGGGATTGGGCTACGAGCAGTACTTC. Its protein is CSVEGLAGLGYEQYF. The V call is TRBV29-1, the J call TRBJ2-7; 13 bases agree with TRBD2. Trimming cost V 3 bases and J 3 bases; bases outside gene matches: 5. The CDR3 runs 15 residues. Germline CDR1 is SQVTM and CDR2 is ANQGSEA.

This sequence joins TRBV7-2 and TRBJ1-2; TRBD1 agrees at 9 bases. The germline V gene encodes CDR1 SGHTA and CDR2 FQGNSA. V dropped 1 base and J dropped 5; count of bases not matched to a gene: 8. This CDR3 is built from 16 residues. CDR3 sequence reads: CASSLGGGQGLYGYTF. The CDR3 DNA reads as TGTGCCAGCAGCTTAGGGGGGGGACAGGGCCTATATGGCTACACCTTC.

V usage is TRBV7-2 and J usage is TRBJ2-3; a possible D gene is TRBD1 (6 bases). Germline CDR1 SGHTA, CDR2 FQGNSA. Trimming cost V 3 bases and J 3 bases, with 22 bases left between them. The CDR3 covers 18 residues. For the CDR3, the DNA is TGTGCCAGCAGCTTTCGTCCGTTTAGGGGGAGAACGACAGATACGCAGTATTTT. Its protein product is CASSFRPFRGRTTDTQYF.